This T cell receptor (beta chain) was captured in a study of blood T cells in healthy people across ages. Then a second PCR, running about 7 to 11 cycles, was carried out with a sample-barcoded 5' primer and a J-beta primer mix. Via MiXCR, TCRdb re-called the 5' RACE reads, giving one row per CDR3 protein. The sample has about 680,000 distinct CDR3 sequences, 45% to 50% seen once. Overall study findings and caveats: Unknown CMV status may confound age-related changes in expanded clones.

This clonotype was seen a few times. The antigen is not known. Peripheral blood, roughly 9.1 milliliters per donor, was collected. The extraction recovered at least 5 micrograms of total RNA per sample. The CDR3 is made up of 16 amino acids. CDR1 is SGHVS and CDR2 is FNYEAQ in the germline V gene. The V and J ends lost 4 bases and 0 bases respectively, with 13 bases between them. Material for sequencing was blood. The chain has TRBV7-6 and TRBJ2-1; D remains ambiguous. This clonotype was sampled from a woman between 55 and 75 years old in good health. This CDR3 reads CASSSYAGNSYNEQFF. The CDR3 nucleotides are TGTGCCAGCAGCTCCTATGCCGGCAACTCCTACAATGAGCAGTTCTTC.